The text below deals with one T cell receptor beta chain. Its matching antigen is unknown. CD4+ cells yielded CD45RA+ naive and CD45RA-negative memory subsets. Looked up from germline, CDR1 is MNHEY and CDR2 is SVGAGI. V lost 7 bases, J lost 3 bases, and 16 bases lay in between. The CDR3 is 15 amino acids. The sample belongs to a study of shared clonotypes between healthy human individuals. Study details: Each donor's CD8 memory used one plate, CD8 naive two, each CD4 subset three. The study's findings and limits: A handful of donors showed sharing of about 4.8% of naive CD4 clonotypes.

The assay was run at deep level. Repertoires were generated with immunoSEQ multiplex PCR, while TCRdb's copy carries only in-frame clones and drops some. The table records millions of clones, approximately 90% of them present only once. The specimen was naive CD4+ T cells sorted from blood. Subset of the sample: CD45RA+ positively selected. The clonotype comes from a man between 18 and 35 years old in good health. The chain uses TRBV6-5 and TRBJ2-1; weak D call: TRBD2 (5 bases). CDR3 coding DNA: TGTGCCAGCAACCCGAGCGGTGGACTCTACAATGAGCAGTTCTTC. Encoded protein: CASNPSGGLYNEQFF.